What follows is one T cell receptor (beta chain) and its context. Its antigen is still unknown. The source of the sample is a study of OX40 agonist ivuxolimab in advanced cancers. Study-level background: Patients treated during dose escalation were battling hepatocellular carcinoma, melanoma, renal cell or head and neck cancer. From roughly 23 to 90 years was the age range, with a mean of about 54 years, and over 70% were male.

CDR1 is MNHEY and CDR2 is SMNVEV in the germline V gene (reference sequence). CDR3 size: 18 residues. The V segment lost 2 bases and the J segment 0 bases; nucleotides outside the gene matches: 5. Generated by immunoSEQ multiplex PCR, the TCRdb table keeps only in-frame clones and is missing some. The table shows over 30,000 clones, with more than 80% occurring only once. Study-level findings and limits: Average numbers of expanded clones were greater in CD8+ T cells than in CD4+.

This specimen was CD4+ or CD8+ T cells sorted from blood, taken in a trial of the OX40 agonist ivuxolimab. The V call is TRBV27, the J call TRBJ2-6; TRBD1 matches at 9 bases. The origin of this receptor is an adult with an advanced solid tumor such as melanoma, head and neck, liver or kidney cancer. This CDR3 reads CASSLGTGPDSGANVLTF. CDR3 in DNA: TGTGCCAGCAGTTTAGGGACAGGGCCGGACTCTGGGGCCAACGTCCTGACTTTC.